The 7 T cell receptor beta chains below come from one sample, sequenced in a study of blood T cell repertoires in COVID-19. The assay was immunoSEQ multiplex PCR, and TCRdb's table has in-frame clones only and misses some. This table has over 150,000 clones, roughly 88% appearing once. The sample was peripheral blood. The origin of the receptors is a woman aged 60-70 years with acute or convalescent COVID-19.

The chain employs TRBV20-1 and TRBJ1-1, with D hard to call. CDR1 DFQATT and CDR2 SNEGSKA come from the germline V gene (reference sequence). The CDR3 consists of 11 residues. CDR3: CSQYMNTEAFF. CDR3 coding DNA: TGCAGCCAGTATATGAACACTGAAGCTTTCTTT.

The sample holds one count of this clone. This chain uses TRBV18 with TRBJ1-5; 8 bases agree with TRBD1. With 6 bases clipped from V and 3 bases from J, the junction kept 10 bases outside the gene matches. The CDR3 is made up of 16 amino acids. Germline-derived CDR1 and CDR2 are KGHSH and LQKENI. CDR3 loop: CASSQQGVGSNQPQHF. DNA of the CDR3: TGTGCCAGCTCCCAACAGGGGGTGGGCTCCAATCAGCCCCAGCATTTT.

The V and J genes are TRBV5-4 and TRBJ2-2, with 7 bases that match TRBD2. V was pared by 4 bases and J by 1 base, with 7 bases of the junction left unmatched. This CDR3 region has 16 residues. Germline loops: CDR1 SGHNT, CDR2 YYREEE (reference sequence). CDR3 region: CASSAAGRRNTGELFF. CDR3 DNA: TGTGCCAGCAGCGCAGCGGGACGTCGGAACACCGGGGAGCTGTTTTTT.

This chain uses TRBV5-1 with TRBJ1-1; weak D call: TRBD1 (5 bases). This CDR3 spans 15 amino acids. V was pared by 4 bases and J by 4 bases, with 17 bases between. Germline V gene lookup returns CDR1 SGHRS and CDR2 YFSETQ. CDR3 nucleotides: TGCGCCAGCAGCGCGGCGGGGGAAGACGTCACTGAAGCTTTCTTT. Translated, it gives CASSAAGEDVTEAFF.

The J gene is TRBJ2-5, the V gene TRBV28; no clear D. With 6 bases removed from V and 8 bases from J, the gap between germline ends came to 10 bases. The CDR3 contains 11 residues. Germline assignment: CDR1 MDHEN and CDR2 SYDVKM. Here the CDR3 DNA reads TGTGCCAGCAGCCTCGAGGATACCCAGTACTTC. Its translation is CASSLEDTQYF.

The chain carries TRBV7-2 and TRBJ2-1, with D possibly matching TRBD2 (7 bases). CDR3 length equals 15 residues. In germline, CDR1 is SGHTA, CDR2 FQGNSA. V shed 7 bases and J shed 2 bases, with 15 bases lying between them. CDR3: CASTSGGGAYNEQFF. The CDR3 bases are TGTGCCAGCACCTCTGGAGGGGGGGCCTACAATGAGCAGTTCTTC. Looking up the rest from reference TRBV7-2 and TRBJ2-1 gives the full variable domain: GAGVSQSPSNKVTEKGKDVELRCDPISGHTALYWYRQSLGQGLEFLIYFQGNSAPDKSGLPSDRFSAERTGGSVSTLTIQRTQQEDSAVYLCASTSGGGAYNEQFFGPGTRLTVL.

The chain couples TRBV29-1 to TRBJ2-7; D possibly corresponds to TRBD2 (6 bases). Deletions cut 6 bases from V and 5 bases from J, with 20 bases between. The length of the CDR3 is 14 residues. Germline-derived CDR1 and CDR2 are SQVTM and ANQGSEA. The CDR3 sequence is CSVGGGPTADEQYF. CDR3 in DNA: TGCAGCGTGGGGGGTGGACCGACCGCGGACGAGCAGTACTTC.